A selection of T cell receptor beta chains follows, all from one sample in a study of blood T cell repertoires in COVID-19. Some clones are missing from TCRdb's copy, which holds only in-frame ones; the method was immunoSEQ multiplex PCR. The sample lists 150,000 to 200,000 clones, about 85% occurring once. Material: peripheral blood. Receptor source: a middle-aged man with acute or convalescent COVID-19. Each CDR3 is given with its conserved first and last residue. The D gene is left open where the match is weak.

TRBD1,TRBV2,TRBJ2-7,CASSLGTGGYEQYF
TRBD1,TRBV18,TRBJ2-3,CASSRQGSTDTQYF
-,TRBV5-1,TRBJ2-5,CASSLDRQETQYF
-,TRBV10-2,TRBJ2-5,CASRPDKLQETQYF
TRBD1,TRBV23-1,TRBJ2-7,CASNSTTGTGKYEQYF
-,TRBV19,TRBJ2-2,CASSITVSNTGELFF
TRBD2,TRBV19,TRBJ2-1,CASSMGRQGGNEQFF
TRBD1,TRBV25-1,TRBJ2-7,CASSRDSVIYEQYF
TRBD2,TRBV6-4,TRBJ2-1,CASSDRGTSYVEQFF
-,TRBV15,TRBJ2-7,CATSRKTGYEQYF
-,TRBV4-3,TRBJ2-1,CASSQVVTNYNEQFF
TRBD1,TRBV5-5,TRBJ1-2,CASSTRQGHPGGYTF
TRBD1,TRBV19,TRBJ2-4,CASGQGENIQYF
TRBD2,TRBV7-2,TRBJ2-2,CASSLGRRGGNTGELFF
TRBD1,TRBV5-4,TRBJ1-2,CASSLRTGYGYTF
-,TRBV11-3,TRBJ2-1,CASSPREKLETTRSYNEQFF
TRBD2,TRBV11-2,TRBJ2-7,CASSPAGGYYEQYF
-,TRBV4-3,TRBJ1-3,CASSQEHTTGNTIYF
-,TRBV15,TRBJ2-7,CATSRDGAASYEQYF
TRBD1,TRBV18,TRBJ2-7,CASSQSGGQDEQYF
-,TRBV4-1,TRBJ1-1,CASSQVVQGLNTEAFF
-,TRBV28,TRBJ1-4,CAGGGHREEKLFF
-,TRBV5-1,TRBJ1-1,CASSLAGEDTEAFF
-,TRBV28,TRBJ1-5,CASSLGLGQLITYSNQPQHF
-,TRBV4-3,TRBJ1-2,CASSQDLGLSGYTF
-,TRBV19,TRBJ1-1,CASTSLEGLNTEAFF
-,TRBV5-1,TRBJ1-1,CASSLSGGHTEAFF
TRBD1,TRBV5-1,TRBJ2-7,CASSLGGEPTYEQYF
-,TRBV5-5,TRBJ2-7,CASSLEHSYEQYF
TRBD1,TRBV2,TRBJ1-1,CASSLQGGGYTEAFF
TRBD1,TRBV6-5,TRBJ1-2,CASRLRGQGYGYTF
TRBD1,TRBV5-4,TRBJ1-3,CASSLKRDRTGFRDTIYF
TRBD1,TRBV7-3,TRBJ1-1,CASSWGQGNTEAFF
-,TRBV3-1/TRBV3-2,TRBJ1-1,CASSQGREAFF
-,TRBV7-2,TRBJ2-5,CASSLDPGSQETQYF
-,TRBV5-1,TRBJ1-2,CASRIEGYGYTF
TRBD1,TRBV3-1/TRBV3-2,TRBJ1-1,CASSQRQGPAFF
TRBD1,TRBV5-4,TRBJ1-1,CASSWDRNTEAFF
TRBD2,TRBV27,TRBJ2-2,CASSLSLTAGGNTGELFF
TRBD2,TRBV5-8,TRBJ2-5,CASSLLGTSGAETQYF
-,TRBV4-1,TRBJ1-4,CASSQDPGRGANEKLFF
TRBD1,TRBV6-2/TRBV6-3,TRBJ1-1,CASSSRTGANTEAFF
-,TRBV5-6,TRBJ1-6,CASSLGVRVEYSPLHF
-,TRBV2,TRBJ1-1,CASTDSGEGTEAFF
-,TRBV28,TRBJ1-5,CASSDRSNQPQHF
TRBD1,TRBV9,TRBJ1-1,CASSAGQTSTEAFF
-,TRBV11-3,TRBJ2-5,CASSLRGKQETQYF
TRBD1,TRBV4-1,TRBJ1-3,CASRERTGIGASSGNTIYF
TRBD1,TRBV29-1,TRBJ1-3,CSVTGGIGNTIYF
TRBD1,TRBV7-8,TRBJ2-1,CASSRAPGTATYNEQFF
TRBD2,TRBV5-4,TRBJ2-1,CASSSRTSGNEQFF
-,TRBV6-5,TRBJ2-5,CACKGDQETQYF
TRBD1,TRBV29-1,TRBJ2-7,CGGQGAGEQYF
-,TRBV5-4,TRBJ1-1,CASSAPGGNTEAFF
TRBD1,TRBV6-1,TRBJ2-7,CASSDVVTGVPYEQYF
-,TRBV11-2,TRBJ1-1,CASSPLLRWSTEAFF
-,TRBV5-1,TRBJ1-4,CASSLDASGEKLFF
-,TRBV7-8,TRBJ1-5,CASSQSRSQPQHF
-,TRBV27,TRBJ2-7,CASSPGPYEQYF